This is a list of T cell receptor beta chains from one sample in a study of OX40 agonist ivuxolimab in advanced cancers. The method was immunoSEQ multiplex PCR; TCRdb's version includes in-frame clones alone and lacks a portion of them. The top ten hold about 40% of the sample, which has around 35,000 clones, about 85% seen once. Specimen: CD4+ or CD8+ T cells sorted from blood, collected in a trial of the OX40 agonist ivuxolimab. Source of these receptors: an adult with an advanced solid tumor such as melanoma, head and neck, liver or kidney cancer. Both conserved end residues are part of each CDR3. Fields, in order: clone size, D gene, V gene, J gene, CDR3 DNA, CDR3 protein. D genes are given only for firm matches. A clone size is listed for some rows: how often the clone was seen (once, few, many), or a class if it is expanded.

size: few; D: -; V: TRBV6-1; J: TRBJ1-6; DNA: TGTGCCAGCAGTGAAGAGCCAAGGGGGGCCCTCCACTTT; CDR3: CASSEEPRGALHF
size: -; D: -; V: TRBV9; J: TRBJ1-5; DNA: TGTGCCAGCAGCGCCCCGTCGGCATCCTATAGCAATCAGCCCCAGCATTTT; CDR3: CASSAPSASYSNQPQHF
size: -; D: -; V: TRBV5-1; J: TRBJ2-5; DNA: TGCGCCAGCAGCTTGGTTCCAGGCCCGGGGACCCAGTACTTC; CDR3: CASSLVPGPGTQYF
size: once; D: -; V: TRBV29-1; J: TRBJ2-5; DNA: TGCAGTTATACAGGGGCCCGGGAGCAGTACTTC; CDR3: CSYTGAREQYF
size: few; D: -; V: TRBV9; J: TRBJ2-1; DNA: TGTGCCAGCAGCGTAGATCACAGCTCCTACAATGAGCAGTTCTTC; CDR3: CASSVDHSSYNEQFF
size: -; D: -; V: TRBV4-1; J: TRBJ2-7; DNA: TGCGCCAGCAGCCAAGGTCAGGGTCCTATCTACGAGCAGTACTTC; CDR3: CASSQGQGPIYEQYF
size: once; D: TRBD2; V: TRBV5-1; J: TRBJ2-3; DNA: TGCGCCAGCAGCTTGACTAGCGGGGGACCTAGCACAGATACGCAGTATTTT; CDR3: CASSLTSGGPSTDTQYF
size: -; D: -; V: TRBV5-1; J: TRBJ2-2; DNA: TGCGCCAGCAGCTTGTCGGCGGGGACCACCGGGGAGCTGTTTTTT; CDR3: CASSLSAGTTGELFF
size: -; D: -; V: TRBV19; J: TRBJ2-3; DNA: TGTGCCAGTAGTATCCAAGGTGGGGGTGATACGCAGTATTTT; CDR3: CASSIQGGGDTQYF
size: -; D: -; V: TRBV7-2; J: TRBJ1-1; DNA: TGTGCCAGCAGCTTAGCGCTAAGGATTGGGCAGGGTGACACTGAAGCTTTCTTT; CDR3: CASSLALRIGQGDTEAFF
size: -; D: TRBD1; V: TRBV4-1; J: TRBJ2-5; DNA: TGCGCCAGCAGCCAAGAATCCCTTCAGGGGGCGGCAGAGACCCAGTACTTC; CDR3: CASSQESLQGAAETQYF
size: -; D: -; V: TRBV27; J: TRBJ1-5; DNA: TGTGCCAGCAGTTTGCGGCCTACGAGTCAGCCCCAGCATTTT; CDR3: CASSLRPTSQPQHF
size: -; D: -; V: TRBV5-4; J: TRBJ2-7; DNA: TGTGCCAGCAGCCTTAACGGGCAAAGGGGACTTTACGAGCAGTACTTC; CDR3: CASSLNGQRGLYEQYF
size: -; D: TRBD1; V: TRBV5-8; J: TRBJ2-2; DNA: TGTGCCAGCAGATTCCGGGACAGGACCGGGGAGCTGTTTTTT; CDR3: CASRFRDRTGELFF
size: -; D: -; V: TRBV28; J: TRBJ2-5; DNA: TGTGCCAGCAGTTTAGCGGGGGCGCAGGAGACCCAGTACTTC; CDR3: CASSLAGAQETQYF
size: -; D: -; V: TRBV19; J: TRBJ2-1; DNA: TGTGCCAGTAGTACCGGAGGTTGGACCTACAATGAGCAGTTCTTC; CDR3: CASSTGGWTYNEQFF
size: -; D: TRBD2; V: TRBV7-6; J: TRBJ2-1; DNA: TGTGCCAGCAGCTTAGCTCCGGGGGGAAATGAGCAGTTCTTC; CDR3: CASSLAPGGNEQFF
size: -; D: -; V: TRBV21-1; J: TRBJ2-7; DNA: TGTGCCAGCAGCATGGCAGGGGCCCAGTCTTTCTACGAGCAGTACTTC; CDR3: CASSMAGAQSFYEQYF
size: -; D: -; V: TRBV9; J: TRBJ1-1; DNA: TGTGCCAGCAGCGAATTAATAGGGTCGGGGAACACTGAAGCTTTCTTT; CDR3: CASSELIGSGNTEAFF
size: -; D: -; V: TRBV2; J: TRBJ1-2; DNA: TGTGCCAGCAGTGAAGGAGGGACGGGATATGGCTACACCTTC; CDR3: CASSEGGTGYGYTF
size: -; D: TRBD2; V: TRBV5-1; J: TRBJ2-7; DNA: TGCGCCAGCAGCTTCTTTGGTGGAGCGGGAGGGCCGGTAGAGCAGTACTTC; CDR3: CASSFFGGAGGPVEQYF
size: -; D: -; V: TRBV6-5; J: TRBJ1-1; DNA: TGTGCCAGCAGCCCAGGGGCCCCCACTGAAGCTTTCTTT; CDR3: CASSPGAPTEAFF
size: -; D: -; V: TRBV2; J: TRBJ2-7; DNA: TGTGCCAGCAGCAAAGGAACCTACGAGCAGTACTTC; CDR3: CASSKGTYEQYF
size: -; D: -; V: TRBV2; J: TRBJ1-6; DNA: TGTGCCAGCAACCTTGGCGGGGAGGAACTCCTCCACTTT; CDR3: CASNLGGEELLHF
size: -; D: -; V: TRBV5-1; J: TRBJ1-1; DNA: TGCGCCAGCAGCGGAGGGGTGAACACTGAAGCTTTCTTT; CDR3: CASSGGVNTEAFF
size: -; D: -; V: TRBV6-1; J: TRBJ1-4; DNA: TGTGCCAGCAGTGAAGCTGGCGGGAATGAAAAACTGTTTTTT; CDR3: CASSEAGGNEKLFF
size: -; D: TRBD2; V: TRBV15; J: TRBJ2-1; DNA: TGTGCCACCAGCAGAGATCTAGCGGGAGTATTTCTGGTCTTC; CDR3: CATSRDLAGVFLVF
size: -; D: TRBD2; V: TRBV7-3; J: TRBJ2-1; DNA: TGTGCCAGCAGCTTAGGGACTAGCGGGGACAATGAGCAGTTCTTC; CDR3: CASSLGTSGDNEQFF
size: -; D: -; V: TRBV5-4; J: TRBJ2-7; DNA: TGTGCCAGCAGCCACCGGAGGAGCTCCTACGAGCAGTACTTC; CDR3: CASSHRRSSYEQYF
size: -; D: TRBD2; V: TRBV7-6; J: TRBJ2-5; DNA: TGTGCCAGCAGCTTAGCTCGGGGGGGCTTCAAGACCCAGTACTTC; CDR3: CASSLARGGFKTQYF